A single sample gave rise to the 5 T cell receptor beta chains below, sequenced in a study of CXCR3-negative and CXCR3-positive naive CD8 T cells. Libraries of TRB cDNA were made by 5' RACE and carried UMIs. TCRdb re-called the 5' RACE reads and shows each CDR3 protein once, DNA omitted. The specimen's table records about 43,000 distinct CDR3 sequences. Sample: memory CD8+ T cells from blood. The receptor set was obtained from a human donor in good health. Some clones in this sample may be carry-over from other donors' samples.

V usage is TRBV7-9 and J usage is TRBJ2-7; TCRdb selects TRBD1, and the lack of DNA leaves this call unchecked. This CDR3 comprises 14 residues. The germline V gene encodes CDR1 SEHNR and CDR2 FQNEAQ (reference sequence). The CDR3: CASSLEYRAYEQYF.

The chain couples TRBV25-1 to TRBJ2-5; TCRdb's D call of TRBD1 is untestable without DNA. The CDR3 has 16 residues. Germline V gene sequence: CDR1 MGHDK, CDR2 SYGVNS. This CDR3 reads CASSVPGGSKQETQYF.

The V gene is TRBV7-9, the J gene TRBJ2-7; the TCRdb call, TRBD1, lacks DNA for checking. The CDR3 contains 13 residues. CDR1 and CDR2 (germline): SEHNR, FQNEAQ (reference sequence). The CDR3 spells CASSLALGDEQYF.

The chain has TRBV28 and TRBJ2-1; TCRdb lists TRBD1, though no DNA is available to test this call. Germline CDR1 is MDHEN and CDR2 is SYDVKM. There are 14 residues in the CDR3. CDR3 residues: CASSWGTGGNEQFF.

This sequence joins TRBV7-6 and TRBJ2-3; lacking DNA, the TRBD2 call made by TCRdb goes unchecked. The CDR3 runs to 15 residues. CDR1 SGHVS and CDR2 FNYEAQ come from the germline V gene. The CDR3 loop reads CASSFIGGVTDTQYF. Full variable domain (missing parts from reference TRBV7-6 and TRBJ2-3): GAGVSQSPRYKVTKRGQDVALRCDPISGHVSLYWYRQALGQGPEFLTYFNYEAQQDKSGLPNDRFSAERPEGSISTLTIQRTEQRDSAMYRCASSFIGGVTDTQYFGPGTRLTVL.